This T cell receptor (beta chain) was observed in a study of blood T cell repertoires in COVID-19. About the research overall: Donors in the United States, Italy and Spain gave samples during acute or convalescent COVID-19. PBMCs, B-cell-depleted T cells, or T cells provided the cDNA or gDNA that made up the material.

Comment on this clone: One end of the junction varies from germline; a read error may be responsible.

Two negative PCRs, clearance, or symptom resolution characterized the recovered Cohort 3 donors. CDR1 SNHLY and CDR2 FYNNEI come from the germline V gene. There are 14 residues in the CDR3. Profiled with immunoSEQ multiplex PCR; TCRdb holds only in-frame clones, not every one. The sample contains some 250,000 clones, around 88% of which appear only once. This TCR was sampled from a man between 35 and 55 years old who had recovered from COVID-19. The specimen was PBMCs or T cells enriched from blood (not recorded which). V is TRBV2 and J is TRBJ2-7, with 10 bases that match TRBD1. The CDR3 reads CASSDTPLAGTGDF. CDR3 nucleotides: TGTGCCAGCAGTGATACCCCCTTAGCCGGGACAGGGGACTTC.